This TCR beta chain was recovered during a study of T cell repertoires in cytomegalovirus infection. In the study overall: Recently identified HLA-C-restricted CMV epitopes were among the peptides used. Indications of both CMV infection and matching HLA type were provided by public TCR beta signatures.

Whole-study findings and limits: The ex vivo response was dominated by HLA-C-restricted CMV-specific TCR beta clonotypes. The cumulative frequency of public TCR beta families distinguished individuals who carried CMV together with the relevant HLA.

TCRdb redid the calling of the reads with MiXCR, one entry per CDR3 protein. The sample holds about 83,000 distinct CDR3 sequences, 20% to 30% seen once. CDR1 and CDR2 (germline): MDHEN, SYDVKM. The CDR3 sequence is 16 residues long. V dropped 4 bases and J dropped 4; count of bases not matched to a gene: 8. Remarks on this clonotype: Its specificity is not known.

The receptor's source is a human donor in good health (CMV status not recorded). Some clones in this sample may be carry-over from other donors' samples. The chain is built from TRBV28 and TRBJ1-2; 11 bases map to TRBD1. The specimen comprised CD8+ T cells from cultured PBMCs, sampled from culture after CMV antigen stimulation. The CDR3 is CASSSQRGTGGYGYTF. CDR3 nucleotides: TGTGCCAGCAGTTCCCAACGAGGGACAGGGGGCTATGGCTACACCTTC.